This T cell receptor (beta chain) was observed in a study of T cell responses to AZD1222 COVID-19 vaccine (dated by TCRdb to 2020 to 2022). At the level of the whole study: Because spike-specific TCR depth and breadth did not differ between the two schedules, AZD1222 recipients who got a second dose at roughly 4 weeks were pooled with those who got a second dose at roughly 12 weeks. A total of roughly 240 trial participants underwent TCR sequencing, of whom around 200 received two doses of AZD1222 and approximately 25 received two doses of the MenACWY control vaccine. Enrollment into the trials was organized by age into subgroups of 18-55, 56-69 and 70-plus years, and those subgroups contained roughly 160, 29 and 62 TCR-sequenced participants, respectively.

About this clone itself: Its antigen has not been determined. No per-base quality is available; no much larger clone lies one base away.

General conclusions and limits of the study: Participants were mostly white British and included more females than males, and it was suggested by the authors that clonal diversity may have been underestimated. Conclusions about previously exposed vaccinees were limited because only a handful of AZD1222 recipients were SARS-CoV-2 seropositive at baseline. Because no samples from the day 14 peak response were available, repertoires could be characterized only after the peak T cell response. Spike-specific TCR breadth and depth rose significantly after two AZD1222 doses compared with day 0 and with MenACWY recipients. In the small 56-69-year group, the increase in depth fell short of significance, most likely because of low power. The vaccine-associated CD4 TCRs covered the entire spike protein, and the dominant responses fell in regions 160-218 and 743-854. Epitopes outside the regions mutated in the B.1.351 and B.1.1.7 variants were reportedly recognized by nearly half of the unique spike-specific TCRs.

This sample's time point label indicates: baseline before first vaccination. The vaccinee samples were drawn from two UK trials, COV001 and COV002, one of which was a single-blind randomized controlled phase 2/3 trial testing AZD1222 (ChAdOx1 nCoV-19) in healthy adults. Trial participant PBMC samples were collected at day 0 and day 28 after the second dose for TCRbeta chain sequencing. The CDR3 regions of human TCRbeta chains were analyzed by immunosequencing. As for how the authors treated the data: TCRs in the repertoires were matched against a reference library of SARS-CoV-2-specific TCRs that had been generated with the MIRA antigen-specificity platform. Breadth meant the fraction of unique TCRs that were SARS-CoV-2-associated, whereas depth meant the fraction of total T cells that were SARS-CoV-2-associated. Using the MIRA data, each spike-specific TCR was mapped to the spike region that the TCR reacts to and placed in a CD4 or CD8 class. Log10-transformed breadth and depth values were compared by one-way ANOVA with Sidak's multiple comparisons tests. TCRdb stores this immuneACCESS table with in-frame sequences only. Part of the clones is absent; in the studies checked, under half of the shortfall reflects unresolved V genes, and no reason is known for the rest. V, J and clone size are those of that table, while D and trimming were read from the DNA. The sample yields 160,000 or so clones; about 89% were counted once. The ten largest account for 1.5% to 2% of the sample.

Here V drops 7 bases and J drops 2 bases, and the junction holds 5 bases not matched to any gene. Its CDR3 holds 13 amino acids, cysteine through phenylalanine. Only the CDR3 part of the read is kept: 39 bases, read in frame from the first base. CDR1 SQVTM and CDR2 ANQGSEA were looked up in the germline V gene. This TCR derives from an adult in good health. The chain is made from TRBV29-1 and TRBJ2-4; the junction holds 7 bases that match TRBD1. The source material was peripheral blood, sampled on day 0 of AZD1222 vaccination. The DNA is TGCAGCGCTGTGACAGGGCCCAAAAACATTCAGTACTTC. Translation gives CSAVTGPKNIQYF.